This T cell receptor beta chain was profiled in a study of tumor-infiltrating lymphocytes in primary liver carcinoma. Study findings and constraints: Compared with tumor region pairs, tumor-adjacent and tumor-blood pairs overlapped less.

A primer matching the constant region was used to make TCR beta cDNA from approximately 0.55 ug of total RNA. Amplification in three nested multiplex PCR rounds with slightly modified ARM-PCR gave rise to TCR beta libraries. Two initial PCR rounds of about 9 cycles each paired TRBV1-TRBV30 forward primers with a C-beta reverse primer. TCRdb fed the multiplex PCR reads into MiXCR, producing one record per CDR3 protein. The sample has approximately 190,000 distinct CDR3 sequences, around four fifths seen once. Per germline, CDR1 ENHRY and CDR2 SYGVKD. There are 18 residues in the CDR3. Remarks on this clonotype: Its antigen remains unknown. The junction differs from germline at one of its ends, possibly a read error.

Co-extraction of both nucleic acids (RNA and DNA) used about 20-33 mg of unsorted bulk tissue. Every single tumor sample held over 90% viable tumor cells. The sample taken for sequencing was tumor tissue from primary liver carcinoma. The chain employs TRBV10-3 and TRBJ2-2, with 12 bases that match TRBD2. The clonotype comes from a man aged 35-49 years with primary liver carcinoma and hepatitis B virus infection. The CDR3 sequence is CAVSDGTSGPANTGEPFF. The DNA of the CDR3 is TGTGCCGTCAGTGACGGGACTAGCGGGCCGGCGAACACCGGGGAGCCGTTTTTT.